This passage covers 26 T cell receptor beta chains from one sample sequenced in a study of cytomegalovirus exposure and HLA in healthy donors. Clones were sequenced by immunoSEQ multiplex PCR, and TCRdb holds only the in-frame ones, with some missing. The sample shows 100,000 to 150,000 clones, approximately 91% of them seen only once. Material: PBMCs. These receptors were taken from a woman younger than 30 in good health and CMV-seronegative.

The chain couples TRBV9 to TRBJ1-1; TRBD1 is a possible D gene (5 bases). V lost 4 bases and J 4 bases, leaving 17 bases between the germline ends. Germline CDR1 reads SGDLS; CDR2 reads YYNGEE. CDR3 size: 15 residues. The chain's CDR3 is CASSPQAGLGTEAFF. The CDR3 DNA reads TGTGCCAGCAGCCCCCAGGCGGGACTAGGCACTGAAGCTTTCTTT. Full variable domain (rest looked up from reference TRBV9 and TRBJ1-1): DSGVTQTPKHLITATGQRVTLRCSPRSGDLSVYWYQQSLDQGLQFLIQYYNGEERAKGNILERFSAQQFPDLHSELNLSSLELGDSALYFCASSPQAGLGTEAFFGQGTRLTVV.

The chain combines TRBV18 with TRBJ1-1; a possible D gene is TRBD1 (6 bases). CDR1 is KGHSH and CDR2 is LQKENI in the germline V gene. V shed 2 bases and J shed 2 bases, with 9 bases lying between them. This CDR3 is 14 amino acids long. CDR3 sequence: CASSPGGFNTEAFF. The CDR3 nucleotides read TGTGCCAGCTCACCAGGGGGCTTCAACACTGAAGCTTTCTTT.

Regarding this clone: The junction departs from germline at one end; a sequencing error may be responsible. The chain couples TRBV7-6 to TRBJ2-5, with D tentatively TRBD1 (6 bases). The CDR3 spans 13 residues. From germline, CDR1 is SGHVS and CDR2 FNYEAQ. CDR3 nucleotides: TGTGCCAGCAGCTCCGGACAGCAAGAGACCCGGTACTTC. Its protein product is CASSSGQQETRYF.

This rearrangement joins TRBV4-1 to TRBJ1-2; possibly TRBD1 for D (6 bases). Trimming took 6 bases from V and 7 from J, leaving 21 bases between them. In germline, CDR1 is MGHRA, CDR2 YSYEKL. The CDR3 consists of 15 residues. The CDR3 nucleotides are TGCGCCAGCAGAAATGCATATGGGGGCGCGGTTGGCTACACCTTC. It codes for CASRNAYGGAVGYTF.

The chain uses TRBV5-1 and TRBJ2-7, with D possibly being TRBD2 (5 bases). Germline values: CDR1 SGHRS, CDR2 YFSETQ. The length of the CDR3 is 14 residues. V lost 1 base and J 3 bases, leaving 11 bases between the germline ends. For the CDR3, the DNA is TGCGCCAGCAGCTTGATTGTCAGCGGCTACGAGCAGTACTTC. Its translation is CASSLIVSGYEQYF.

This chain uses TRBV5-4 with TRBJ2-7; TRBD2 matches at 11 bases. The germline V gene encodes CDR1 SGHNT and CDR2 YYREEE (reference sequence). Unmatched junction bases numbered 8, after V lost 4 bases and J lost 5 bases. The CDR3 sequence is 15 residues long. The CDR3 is CASSDGTSGPHEQYF. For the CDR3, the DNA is TGTGCCAGCAGCGATGGGACTAGCGGTCCCCACGAGCAGTACTTC.

The CDR3 reads CASSPGAGATDTQYF. Written as DNA, the CDR3 is TGTGCCAGCTCACCGGGGGCGGGAGCTACAGATACGCAGTATTTT. The gene calls are TRBV18 and TRBJ2-3, with TRBD2 as a possible D gene (7 bases). CDR3 length: 15 residues. Per the germline V gene, CDR1 is KGHSH and CDR2 is LQKENI. V lost 3 bases to trimming and J lost 3 bases, with 13 bases between them.

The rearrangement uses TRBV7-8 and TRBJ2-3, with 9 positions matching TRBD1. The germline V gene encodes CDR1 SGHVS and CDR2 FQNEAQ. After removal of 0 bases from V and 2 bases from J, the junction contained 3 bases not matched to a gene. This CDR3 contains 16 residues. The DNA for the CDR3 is TGTGCCAGCAGCTTAGCAGGGACAGGGATCACAGATACGCAGTATTTT. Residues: CASSLAGTGITDTQYF.

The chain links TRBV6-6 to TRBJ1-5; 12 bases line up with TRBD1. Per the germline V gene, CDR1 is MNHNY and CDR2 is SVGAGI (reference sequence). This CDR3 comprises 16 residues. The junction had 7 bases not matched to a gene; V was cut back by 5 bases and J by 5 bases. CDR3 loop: CASSGTGGARDQPQHF. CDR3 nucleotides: TGTGCCAGCAGTGGGACAGGGGGCGCGAGGGATCAGCCCCAGCATTTT.

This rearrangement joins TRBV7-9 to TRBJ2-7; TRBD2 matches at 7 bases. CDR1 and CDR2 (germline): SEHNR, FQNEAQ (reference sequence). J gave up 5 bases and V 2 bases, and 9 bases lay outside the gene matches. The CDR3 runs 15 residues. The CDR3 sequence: CASSLWGEGQHEQYF. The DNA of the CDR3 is TGTGCCAGCAGCTTATGGGGGGAGGGCCAACACGAGCAGTACTTC. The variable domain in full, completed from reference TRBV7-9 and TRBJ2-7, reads DTGVSQNPRHKITKRGQNVTFRCDPISEHNRLYWYRQTLGQGPEFLTYFQNEAQLEKSRLLSDRFSAERPKGSFSTLEIQRTEQGDSAMYLCASSLWGEGQHEQYFGPGTRLTVT.

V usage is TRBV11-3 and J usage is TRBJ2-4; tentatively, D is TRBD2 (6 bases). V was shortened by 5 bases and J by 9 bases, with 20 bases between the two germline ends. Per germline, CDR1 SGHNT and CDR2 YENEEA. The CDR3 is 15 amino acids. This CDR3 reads CASSPTRASEGIQYF. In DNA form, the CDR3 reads TGTGCCAGCAGCCCCACCCGGGCTTCGGAGGGCATTCAGTACTTC.

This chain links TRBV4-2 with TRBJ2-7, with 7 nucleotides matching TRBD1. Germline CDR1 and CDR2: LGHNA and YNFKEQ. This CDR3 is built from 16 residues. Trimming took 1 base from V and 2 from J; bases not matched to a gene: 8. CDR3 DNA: TGTGCCAGCAGCCAAGGACGGGACAGCTCTACCTACGAGCAGTACTTC. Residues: CASSQGRDSSTYEQYF.

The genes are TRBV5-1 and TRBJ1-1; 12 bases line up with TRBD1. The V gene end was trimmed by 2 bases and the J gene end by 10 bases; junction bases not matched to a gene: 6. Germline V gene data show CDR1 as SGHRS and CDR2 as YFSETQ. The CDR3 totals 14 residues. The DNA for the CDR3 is TGCGCCAGCAGCTTAGGGACAGGGGGCGCGGGAGCTTTCTTT. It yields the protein CASSLGTGGAGAFF.

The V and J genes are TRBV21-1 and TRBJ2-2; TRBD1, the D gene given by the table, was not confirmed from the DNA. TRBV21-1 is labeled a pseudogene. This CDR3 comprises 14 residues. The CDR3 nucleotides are TGTGCCAGCAGCAGATGGGGGCGGACCGGGGAGCTGTTTTTT. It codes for CASSRWGRTGELFF.

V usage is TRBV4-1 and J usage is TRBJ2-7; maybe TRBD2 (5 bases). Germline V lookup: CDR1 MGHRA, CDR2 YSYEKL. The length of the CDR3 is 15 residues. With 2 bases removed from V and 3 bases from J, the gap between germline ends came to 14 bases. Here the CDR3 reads CASSQFGVEGYEQYF. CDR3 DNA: TGCGCCAGCAGCCAATTCGGGGTAGAGGGCTACGAGCAGTACTTC.

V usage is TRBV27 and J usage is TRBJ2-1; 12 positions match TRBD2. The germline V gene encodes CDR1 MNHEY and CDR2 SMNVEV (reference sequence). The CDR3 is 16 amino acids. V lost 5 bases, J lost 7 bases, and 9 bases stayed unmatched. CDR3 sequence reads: CASSPLGLAGTNEQFF. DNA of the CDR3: TGTGCCAGCAGTCCCCTCGGACTAGCGGGGACTAATGAGCAGTTCTTC.

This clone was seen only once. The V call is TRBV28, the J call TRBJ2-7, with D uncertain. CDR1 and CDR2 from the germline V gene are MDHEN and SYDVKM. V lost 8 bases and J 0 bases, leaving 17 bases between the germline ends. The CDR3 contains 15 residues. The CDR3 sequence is CASHGRSPNSYEQYF. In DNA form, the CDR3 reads TGTGCCAGCCACGGCAGGTCCCCTAACTCCTACGAGCAGTACTTC.

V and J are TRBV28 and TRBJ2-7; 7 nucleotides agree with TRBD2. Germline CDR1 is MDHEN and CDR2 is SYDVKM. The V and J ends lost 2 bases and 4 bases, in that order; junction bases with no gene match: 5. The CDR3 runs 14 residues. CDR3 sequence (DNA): TGTGCCAGCAGTTTAGCGGGACTAACGTACGAGCAGTACTTC. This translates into CASSLAGLTYEQYF.

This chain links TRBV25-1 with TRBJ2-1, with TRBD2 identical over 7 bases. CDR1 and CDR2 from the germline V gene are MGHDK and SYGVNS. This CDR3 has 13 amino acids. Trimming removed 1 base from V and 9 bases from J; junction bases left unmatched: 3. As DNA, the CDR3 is TGTGCCAGCAGTGAATCAAGGGAGGGTGAGCAGTTCTTC. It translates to CASSESREGEQFF.

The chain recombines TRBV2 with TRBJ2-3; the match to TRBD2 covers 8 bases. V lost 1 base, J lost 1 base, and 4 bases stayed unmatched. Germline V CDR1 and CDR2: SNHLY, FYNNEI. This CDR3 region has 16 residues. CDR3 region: CASSEDLLAGTDTQYF. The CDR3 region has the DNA TGTGCCAGCAGTGAAGACCTACTAGCGGGCACAGATACGCAGTATTTT.

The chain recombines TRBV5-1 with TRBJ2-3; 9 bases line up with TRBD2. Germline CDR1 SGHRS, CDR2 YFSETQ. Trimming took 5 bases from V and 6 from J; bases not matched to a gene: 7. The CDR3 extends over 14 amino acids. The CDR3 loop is CASRPTSGGDTQYF. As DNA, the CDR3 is TGCGCCAGCAGACCGACTAGCGGCGGGGATACGCAGTATTTT.

CDR3 coding DNA: TGTGCCAGCAGCTTATTAAGCCGATCCTACGAGCAGTACTTC. Protein sequence: CASSLLSRSYEQYF. J is TRBJ2-7 and V is TRBV7-9; D not resolved. CDR1 is SEHNR and CDR2 is FQNEAQ in the germline V gene (reference sequence). Trimming left V 2 bases short and J 1 base short, with 9 bases between. The CDR3 loop spans 14 amino acids. Full variable domain (missing parts from reference TRBV7-9 and TRBJ2-7): DTGVSQNPRHKITKRGQNVTFRCDPISEHNRLYWYRQTLGQGPEFLTYFQNEAQLEKSRLLSDRFSAERPKGSFSTLEIQRTEQGDSAMYLCASSLLSRSYEQYFGPGTRLTVT.

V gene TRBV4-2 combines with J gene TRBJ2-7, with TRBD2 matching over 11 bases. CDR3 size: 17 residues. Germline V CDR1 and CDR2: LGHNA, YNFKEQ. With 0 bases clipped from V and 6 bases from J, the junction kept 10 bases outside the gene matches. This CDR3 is CASSQDLAGGPLSEQYF. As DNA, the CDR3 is TGTGCCAGCAGCCAAGATCTAGCGGGAGGACCCCTTTCCGAGCAGTACTTC.

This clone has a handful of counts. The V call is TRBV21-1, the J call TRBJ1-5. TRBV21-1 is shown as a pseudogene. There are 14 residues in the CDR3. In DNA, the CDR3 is TGTGCCAGCAGCAAAGTCAAGGGCGGGCAGCCCCAGCATTTT. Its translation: CASSKVKGGQPQHF.

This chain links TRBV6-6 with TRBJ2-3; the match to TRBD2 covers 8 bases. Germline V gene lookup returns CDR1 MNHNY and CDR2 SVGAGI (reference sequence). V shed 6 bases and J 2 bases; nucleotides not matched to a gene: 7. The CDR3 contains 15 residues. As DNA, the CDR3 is TGTGCCAGCAGGCCGGGACTAGGGAACACAGATACGCAGTATTTT. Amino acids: CASRPGLGNTDTQYF.

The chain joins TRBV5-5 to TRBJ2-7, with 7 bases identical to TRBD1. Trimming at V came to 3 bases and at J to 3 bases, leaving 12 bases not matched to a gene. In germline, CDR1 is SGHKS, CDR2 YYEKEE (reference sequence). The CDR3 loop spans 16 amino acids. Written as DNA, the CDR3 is TGTGCCAGCAGCTCCGATCCGGGACAGAGCTTCTACGAGCAGTACTTC. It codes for CASSSDPGQSFYEQYF. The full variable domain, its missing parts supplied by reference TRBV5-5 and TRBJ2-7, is DAGVTQSPTHLIKTRGQQVTLRCSPISGHKSVSWYQQVLGQGPQFIFQYYEKEERGRGNFPDRFSARQFPNYSSELNVNALLLGDSALYLCASSSDPGQSFYEQYFGPGTRLTVT.